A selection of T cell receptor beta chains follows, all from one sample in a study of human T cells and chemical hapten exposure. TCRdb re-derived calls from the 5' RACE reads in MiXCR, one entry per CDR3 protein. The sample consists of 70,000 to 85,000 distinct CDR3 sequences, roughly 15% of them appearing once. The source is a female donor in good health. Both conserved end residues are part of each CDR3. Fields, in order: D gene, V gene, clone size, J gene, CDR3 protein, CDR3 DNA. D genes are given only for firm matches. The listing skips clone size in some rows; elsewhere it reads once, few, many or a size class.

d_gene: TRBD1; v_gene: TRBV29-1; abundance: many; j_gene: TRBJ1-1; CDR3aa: CSTGTGRQTEAFF; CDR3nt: TGCAGCACCGGGACAGGGAGACAAACTGAAGCTTTCTTT
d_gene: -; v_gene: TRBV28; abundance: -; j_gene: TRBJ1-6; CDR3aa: CASSPGGGGSYNSPLHF; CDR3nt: TGTGCCAGCAGCCCAGGAGGGGGGGGCTCCTATAATTCACCCCTCCACTTT
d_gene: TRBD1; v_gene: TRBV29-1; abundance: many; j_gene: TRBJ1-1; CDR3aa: CSARGQLNTEAFF; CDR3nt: TGCAGCGCCCGGGGACAGCTGAACACTGAAGCTTTCTTT
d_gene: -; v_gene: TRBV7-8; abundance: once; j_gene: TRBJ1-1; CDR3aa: CASSSVGNTEAFF; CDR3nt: TGTGCCAGCAGCTCCGTCGGGAACACTGAAGCTTTCTTT
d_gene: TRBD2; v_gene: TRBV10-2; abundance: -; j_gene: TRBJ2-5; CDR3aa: CASSDAGGTETQYF; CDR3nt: TGCGCCAGCAGTGATGCGGGGGGGACCGAGACCCAGTACTTC
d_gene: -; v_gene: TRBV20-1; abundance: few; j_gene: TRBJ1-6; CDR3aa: CSAREGGTQNSPLHF; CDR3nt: TGCAGTGCTAGAGAGGGGGGGACCCAAAATTCACCCCTCCACTTT
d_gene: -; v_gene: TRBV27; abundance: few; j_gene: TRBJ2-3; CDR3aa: CASSSIDRIDTQYF; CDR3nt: TGTGCCAGCAGTTCTATAGATAGAATAGATACGCAGTATTTT
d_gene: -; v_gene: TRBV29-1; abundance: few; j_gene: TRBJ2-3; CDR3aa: CSSGALTDTQYF; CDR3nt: TGCAGCTCAGGGGCCCTCACAGATACGCAGTATTTT
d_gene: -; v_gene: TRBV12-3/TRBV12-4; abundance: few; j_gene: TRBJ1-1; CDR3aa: CASSLDSQFTEAFF; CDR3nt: TGTGCCAGCAGTTTGGACAGCCAATTCACTGAAGCTTTCTTT
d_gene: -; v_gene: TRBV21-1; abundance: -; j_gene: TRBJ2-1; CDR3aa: CASSAPGQFF; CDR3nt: TGTGCCAGCTCCGCCCCGGGCCAGTTCTTC
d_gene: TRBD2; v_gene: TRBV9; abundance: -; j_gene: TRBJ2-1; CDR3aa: CASSVGPSGGVYNEQFF; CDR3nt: TGTGCCAGCAGCGTAGGGCCTAGCGGGGGGGTTTACAATGAGCAGTTCTTC
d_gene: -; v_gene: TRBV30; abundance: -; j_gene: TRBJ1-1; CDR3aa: CAWRTGNTEAFF; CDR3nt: TGTGCCTGGAGGACAGGGAACACTGAAGCTTTCTTT
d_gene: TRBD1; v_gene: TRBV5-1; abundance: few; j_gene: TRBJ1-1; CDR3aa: CASNVGLGQVINTEAFF; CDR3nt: TGCGCCAGCAACGTTGGATTGGGACAGGTGATTAACACTGAAGCTTTCTTT
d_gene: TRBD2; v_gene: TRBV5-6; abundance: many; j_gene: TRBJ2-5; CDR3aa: CASSSPVVAGGKETQYF; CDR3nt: TGTGCCAGCAGCTCCCCCGTGGTAGCGGGAGGAAAAGAGACCCAGTACTTC
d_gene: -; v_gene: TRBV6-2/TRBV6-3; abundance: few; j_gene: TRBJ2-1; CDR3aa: CASSPLYNEQFF; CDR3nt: TGTGCCAGCAGCCCGCTCTACAATGAGCAGTTCTTC
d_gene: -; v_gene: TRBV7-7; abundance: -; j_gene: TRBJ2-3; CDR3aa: CASSPQSGAWATDTQYF; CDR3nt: TGTGCCAGCAGTCCCCAATCCGGGGCGTGGGCCACAGATACGCAGTATTTT
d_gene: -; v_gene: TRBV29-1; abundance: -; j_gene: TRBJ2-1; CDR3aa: CSVVWGGDEQFF; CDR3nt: TGCAGCGTTGTCTGGGGCGGCGATGAGCAGTTCTTC
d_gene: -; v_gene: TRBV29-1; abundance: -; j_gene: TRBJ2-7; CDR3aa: CSATVAPYEQYF; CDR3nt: TGCAGCGCGACAGTAGCACCCTACGAGCAGTACTTC
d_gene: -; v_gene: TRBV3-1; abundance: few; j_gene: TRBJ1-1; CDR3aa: CASSQTGGSEAFF; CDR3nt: TGTGCCAGCAGCCAAACAGGAGGGTCTGAAGCTTTCTTT
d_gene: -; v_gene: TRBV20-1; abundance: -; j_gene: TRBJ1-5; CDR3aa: CSASGVSSNQPQHF; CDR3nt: TGCAGTGCTTCAGGGGTCTCTAGCAATCAGCCCCAGCATTTT
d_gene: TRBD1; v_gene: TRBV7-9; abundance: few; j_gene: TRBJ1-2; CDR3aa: CASSLGTGQGYGYTF; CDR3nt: TGTGCCAGCAGCTTAGGGACCGGACAGGGCTATGGCTACACCTTC
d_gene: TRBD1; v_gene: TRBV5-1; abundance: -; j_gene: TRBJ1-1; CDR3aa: CASNIRGPGNTEAFF; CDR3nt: TGCGCCAGCAACATTAGGGGGCCGGGGAACACTGAAGCTTTCTTT
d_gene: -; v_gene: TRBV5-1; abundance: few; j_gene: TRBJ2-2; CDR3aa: CASVGDRIENTGELFF; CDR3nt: TGCGCCAGCGTCGGAGACAGAATCGAGAACACCGGGGAGCTGTTTTTT
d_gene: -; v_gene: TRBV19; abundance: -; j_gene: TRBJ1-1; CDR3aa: CASSSLGGGGRAFF; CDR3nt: TGTGCCAGTAGTAGTCTCGGGGGCGGAGGTCGGGCTTTCTTT
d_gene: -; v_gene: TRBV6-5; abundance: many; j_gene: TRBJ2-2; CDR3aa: CASSSQSNTGELFF; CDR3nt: TGTGCCAGCAGTTCTCAGTCGAACACCGGGGAGCTGTTTTTT
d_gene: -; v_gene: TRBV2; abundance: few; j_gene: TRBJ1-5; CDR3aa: CASAGQPYQPQHF; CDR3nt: TGTGCCAGCGCCGGACAGCCTTATCAGCCCCAGCATTTT
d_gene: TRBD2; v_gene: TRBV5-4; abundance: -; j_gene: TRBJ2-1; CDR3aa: CASSPTGTSGGRYNEQFF; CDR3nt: TGTGCCAGCAGCCCCACCGGGACTAGCGGGGGTCGTTACAATGAGCAGTTCTTC
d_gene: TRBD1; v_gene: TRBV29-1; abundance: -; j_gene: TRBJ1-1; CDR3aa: CSVDSQGAAEAFF; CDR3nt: TGCAGCGTTGACTCGCAGGGGGCTGCTGAAGCTTTCTTT